This T cell receptor beta chain was recorded in a study of T cells in Graves' hyperthyroidism and ophthalmopathy (dated by TCRdb to about 2019). Concerning the study at large: Peripheral blood was collected at initial diagnosis, before any treatment. TCR V-J signatures able to tell the groups apart were searched for in a discovery cohort of 95 or so patients, of whom roughly 42 had Graves' ophthalmopathy and 55 to 65 had stable Graves' hyperthyroidism. Whether ophthalmopathy could be predicted prospectively was tested in an independent validation cohort made up of about 20 hyperthyroidism patients plus 17 patients who later progressed to ophthalmopathy. The 95 to 100 discovery patients were randomly split 7:3 into training and test sets. In addition, the study compared T-cell repertoires in thyroid tissue and in blood from several Graves' hyperthyroidism patients. After blood sampling, hyperthyroidism patients were treated with methimazole at a starting dose of 30 mg daily, and ophthalmopathy patients were treated with high-dose intravenous methylprednisolone. The paper reports TCR Vbeta CDR3 sequencing of approximately 130 peripheral blood samples: some 41 ophthalmopathy, under 80 hyperthyroidism and around 17 progressor patients.

General findings and caveats noted by the study authors: Sample size was not statistically predetermined, and blinding of investigators to group allocation was not performed. Ophthalmopathy was separated from stable hyperthyroidism by a 13 V-J signature model, with approximately 86% sensitivity and about 81% specificity obtained in cross-validation and 80%/75% obtained in testing. In validation, progression to ophthalmopathy was predicted by the model with about 70% sensitivity and 72.22% specificity, a median of around 6.5 months before onset. Most expanded thyroid clonotypes (frequency above 0.001) were also detected in blood, suggesting blood repertoires may reflect thyroid immune responses.

Relative to germline, V is 6 bases shorter and J is 3 bases shorter, with 8 bases between their ends. From the germline V gene, CDR1 is MNHEY and CDR2 is SVGEGT. CDR3 length: 12 amino acids, cysteine to phenylalanine. Of the read, only the CDR3 DNA is kept; its 36 bases are in frame from base 1. On this clonotype itself: The antigen this receptor binds is unknown. No much larger clone is present one base from it, and per-base qualities are unavailable.

In the ophthalmopathy patients, disease was moderately to severely active, with a Clinical Activity Score of 3 or more, a NOSPECS grade of 4 or more, and a duration of less than 3 months. The study excluded patients with uncontrolled infections, other autoimmune diseases, pregnancy or lactation. Diagnoses relied on clinical symptoms, serum thyroxine and TRAb, thyroid ultrasound and orbital computed tomography. Ficoll-Paque density gradient centrifugation was used to isolate PBMCs from approximately 10 ml of fresh peripheral blood. Total RNA was extracted using Trizol reagent, and RNA quality was assessed on an Agilent 2100 Bioanalyzer. TCR beta CDR3 regions were amplified from RNA transcripts. A first-round RT-PCR of the TCR CDR3 used the HTBI primer set with the Qiagen OneStep RT-PCR kit. A second multiplex PCR round built the libraries, followed by size selection and purification. Sequencing of the libraries was done on an Illumina HiSeq2000 using paired-end 100 bp reads. In the source study's methods: SOAPnuke was used to process the raw data, removing reads that contained adapters or uncalled bases, had a mean Phred below 15, or lacked an exact match to the constant primer or identifier. High-quality paired reads were merged with COPE v1.2.5, and unique nucleotide sequences were defined as clonotypes. MiTCR v1.1 was used to align the clonotypes against IMGT TRBV, TRBD and TRBJ reference segments. The analysis included only V-J combinations with a frequency above 0.0001, which together covered over 98% of the repertoires. The TCS score was defined as F50 (clonal expansion) divided by E x V (chaos), with BLOSUM62-based TCRdist calculated between CDR3 peptides within each V-J. Welch's t-statistics and random forest reduced roughly 500 V-J features to roughly 13, which were used in a naive Bayes classifier (R e1071). TCRdb's own reprocessing of the public reads used fastp at Q25 and MiXCR and kept productive beta chains. Under each unique CDR3 protein, matching rows form one entry showing the most common genes and DNA. For this entry, the V and J calls and clone size follow TCRdb and not the study's own pipeline. Present in this sample are roughly 350,000 distinct CDR3 sequences, roughly 15% of which were seen just once. The top ten constitute about 37% of the sample.

The V gene is TRBV6-2 or TRBV6-3 and the J gene is TRBJ2-5, with the D segment identity uncertain. Sequencing was done on a sample of blood. This receptor was obtained from a woman between 40 and 50 years old with Graves' ophthalmopathy. The sequenced DNA is TGTGCCAGCAGCTTGCCAGAAGAGACCCAGTACTTC. Translated, it gives CASSLPEETQYF.